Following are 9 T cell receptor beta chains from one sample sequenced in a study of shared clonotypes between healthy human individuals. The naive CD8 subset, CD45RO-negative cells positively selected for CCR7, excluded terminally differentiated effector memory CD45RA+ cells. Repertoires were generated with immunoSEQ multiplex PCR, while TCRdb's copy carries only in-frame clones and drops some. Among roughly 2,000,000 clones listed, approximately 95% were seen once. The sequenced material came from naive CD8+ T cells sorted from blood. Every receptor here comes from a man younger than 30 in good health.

Here the CDR3 reads CASSLSGTGDEQYF. The CDR3 region has the DNA TGTGCCAGCAGCTTAAGTGGGACAGGGGACGAGCAGTACTTC. The chain joins TRBV7-3 to TRBJ2-7, with 10 bases fitting TRBD1. Germline V gives CDR1 SGHTA, CDR2 FQGTGA. The CDR3 covers 14 residues. The J segment lost 5 bases and the V segment lost 1 base, leaving 2 bases of the junction unmatched.

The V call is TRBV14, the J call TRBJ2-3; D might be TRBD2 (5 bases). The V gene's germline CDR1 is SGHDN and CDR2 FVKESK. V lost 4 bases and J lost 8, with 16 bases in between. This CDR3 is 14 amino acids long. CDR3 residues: CASSLDWIAGTQYF. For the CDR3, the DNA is TGTGCCAGCAGCCTGGACTGGATTGCGGGTACGCAGTATTTT.

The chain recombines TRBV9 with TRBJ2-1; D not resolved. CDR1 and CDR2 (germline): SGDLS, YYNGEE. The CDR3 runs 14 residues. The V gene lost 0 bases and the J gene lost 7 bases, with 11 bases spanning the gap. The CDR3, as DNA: TGTGCCAGCAGCGTAGGCCATTTGGGGAATGAGCAGTTCTTC. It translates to CASSVGHLGNEQFF. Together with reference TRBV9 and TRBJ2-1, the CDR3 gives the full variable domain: DSGVTQTPKHLITATGQRVTLRCSPRSGDLSVYWYQQSLDQGLQFLIQYYNGEERAKGNILERFSAQQFPDLHSELNLSSLELGDSALYFCASSVGHLGNEQFFGPGTRLTVL.

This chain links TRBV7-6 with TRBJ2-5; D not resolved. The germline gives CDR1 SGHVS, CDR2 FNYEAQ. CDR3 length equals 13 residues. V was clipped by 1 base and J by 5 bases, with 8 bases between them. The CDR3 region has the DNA TGTGCCAGCAGCTTAGTCGGGTTGGAGACCCAGTACTTC. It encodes CASSLVGLETQYF.

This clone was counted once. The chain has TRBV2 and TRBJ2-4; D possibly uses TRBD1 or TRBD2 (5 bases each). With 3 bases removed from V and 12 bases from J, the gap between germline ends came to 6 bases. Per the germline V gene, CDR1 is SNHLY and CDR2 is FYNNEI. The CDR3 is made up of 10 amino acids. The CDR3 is CASSEGPQYF. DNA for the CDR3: TGTGCCAGCAGTGAGGGACCTCAGTACTTC.

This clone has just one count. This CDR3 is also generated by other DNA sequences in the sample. CDR3 residues: CAWGTGAGTDTQYF. In DNA, the CDR3 is TGTGCCTGGGGTACAGGGGCGGGCACAGATACGCAGTATTTT. The V call is TRBV30, the J call TRBJ2-3; 7 bases are shared with TRBD1. This CDR3 is 14 amino acids long. With 5 bases clipped from V and 1 base from J, the junction kept 6 bases outside the gene matches. Germline V gene data show CDR1 as GTSNPN and CDR2 as SVGIG (reference sequence).

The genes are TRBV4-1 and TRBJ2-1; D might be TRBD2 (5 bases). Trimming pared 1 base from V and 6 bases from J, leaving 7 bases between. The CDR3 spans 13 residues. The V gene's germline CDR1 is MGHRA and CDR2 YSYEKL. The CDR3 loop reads CASSQVTSNEQFF. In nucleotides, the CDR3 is TGCGCCAGCAGCCAAGTTACTAGCAATGAGCAGTTCTTC.

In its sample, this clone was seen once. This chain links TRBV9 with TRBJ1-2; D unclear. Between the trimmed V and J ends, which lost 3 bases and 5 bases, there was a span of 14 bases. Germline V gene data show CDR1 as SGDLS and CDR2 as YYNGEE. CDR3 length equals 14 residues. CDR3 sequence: CASSGGRFEYGYTF. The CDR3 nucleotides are TGTGCCAGCAGCGGAGGGCGGTTCGAGTATGGCTACACCTTC.

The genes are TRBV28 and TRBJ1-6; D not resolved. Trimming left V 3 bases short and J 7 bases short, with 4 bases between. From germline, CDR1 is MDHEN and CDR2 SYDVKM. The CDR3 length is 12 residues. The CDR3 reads CASSFENSPLHF. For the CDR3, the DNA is TGTGCCAGCAGTTTCGAGAATTCACCCCTCCACTTT. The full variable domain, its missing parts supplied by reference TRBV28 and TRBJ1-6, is DVKVTQSSRYLVKRTGEKVFLECVQDMDHENMFWYRQDPGLGLRLIYFSYDVKMKEKGDIPEGYSVSREKKERFSLILESASTNQTSMYLCASSFENSPLHFGNGTRLTVT.